This TCR beta chain was found in a study of blood T cell repertoires in COVID-19. Original handling: Reference gene primer amplification in the assay estimated nucleated cell counts. Produced via immunoSEQ multiplex PCR; TCRdb's table is partial and in-frame only. V and J calls and clone size are as listed in that table; D and trimming were resolved from the DNA. The sample holds around 190,000 clones, 70% to 80% seen once. Trimming removed 6 bases from V and 1 base from J; junction bases left unmatched: 10. This CDR3 spans 16 amino acids. Per germline, CDR1 KGHSH and CDR2 LQKENI. This TCR derives from a woman between 45 and 65 years old with acute or convalescent COVID-19. The sequenced sample was peripheral blood. This rearrangement joins TRBV18 to TRBJ1-1, with TRBD1 identical over 8 bases. CDR3 sequence reads: CASSLITGQGNTEAFF. The CDR3 DNA is TGTGCCAGCTCCCTTATCACCGGACAGGGGAACACTGAAGCTTTCTTT.